A selection of T cell receptor beta chains follows, all from one sample in a study of cytotoxic CD8 clonotypes in ibrutinib-treated CLL. Profiling relied on immunoSEQ multiplex PCR, and the TCRdb table lists in-frame clones only, not all of them. The sample has about 160,000 clones, more than 75% seen once. The input for sequencing was PBMCs, taken after 12 months of ibrutinib treatment. The receptors derive from a human donor with chronic lymphocytic leukemia. CDR3s include the opening cysteine and the closing phenylalanine or tryptophan. Each record gives: CDR3 protein, D gene, V gene, J gene. A D gene is named only where the DNA matches it firmly.

CASSPQYGQGGSPLHF	TRBD1	TRBV18	TRBJ1-6
CASSLGLVNYGYTF	-	TRBV7-2	TRBJ1-2
CASSPWGAGGRDTQYF	TRBD2	TRBV27	TRBJ2-3
CASSLYLAVSTDTQYF	-	TRBV27	TRBJ2-3
CASSLGNDETQYF	-	TRBV7-2	TRBJ2-5
CASSYQPQHF	-	TRBV28	TRBJ1-5
CASSPLNHQGLAGGEQFF	TRBD2	TRBV4-3	TRBJ2-1
CASRSQGARSEKLFF	TRBD1	TRBV27	TRBJ1-4
CASSFGGAPTYEQYF	-	TRBV28	TRBJ2-7
CASSPTGGVGNTIYF	TRBD1	TRBV28	TRBJ1-3
CASSIGLAGAYEQYF	TRBD2	TRBV19	TRBJ2-7
CASSPVIGYGYTF	-	TRBV18	TRBJ1-2
CASSQDLGRAGELFF	-	TRBV14	TRBJ2-2
CTTSGVQRDTQYF	TRBD2	TRBV29-1	TRBJ2-3
CASSETHNYGYTF	-	TRBV6-1	TRBJ1-2
CASTPSMAAQETQYF	-	TRBV7-9	TRBJ2-5
CASSLGGGQGTF	TRBD1	TRBV7-6	TRBJ1-2
CASSLSAERGTQYF	-	TRBV5-1	TRBJ2-5
CASSLDPISYEQYF	-	TRBV11-2	TRBJ2-7
CASSLEGSLDEQFF	-	TRBV7-2	TRBJ2-1
CASSFEGGRNYEQYF	-	TRBV5-5	TRBJ2-7
CASSFEAQGAGNTGELFF	TRBD1	TRBV5-1	TRBJ2-2
CASSLESWYNEQFF	-	TRBV7-6	TRBJ2-1
CASSLDRGESNTF	TRBD1	TRBV7-2	TRBJ1-2
CATSREQGSKNIQYF	-	TRBV15	TRBJ2-4
CASSGGQTGRAGNTIYF	TRBD1	TRBV9	TRBJ1-3
CAARRDTEAFF	-	TRBV7-2	TRBJ1-1
CASSFPPGGADGPQHF	TRBD1	TRBV28	TRBJ1-5
CASSLSRNEQFF	-	TRBV5-6	TRBJ2-1
CSAIKNTEAFF	-	TRBV20-1	TRBJ1-1
CASSGGYEQYF	-	TRBV28	TRBJ2-7
CASSQDPHYEQYF	-	TRBV5-4	TRBJ2-7
CAISPTGDYGYTF	TRBD1	TRBV10-3	TRBJ1-2
CASSVDLGSYEQYF	-	TRBV9	TRBJ2-7
CASSPGTENIQYF	-	TRBV7-9	TRBJ2-4
CASSRTGLGYGYTF	-	TRBV6-5	TRBJ1-2
CASSRIGTGGYGYTF	TRBD1	TRBV28	TRBJ1-2
CASSLDGLAGAQPLYNEQFF	TRBD2	TRBV11-2	TRBJ2-1
CSVEVAGRTPSYNEQFF	TRBD2	TRBV29-1	TRBJ2-1
CASRGHGYTF	-	TRBV28	TRBJ1-2
CASSFDKNTEAFF	-	TRBV18	TRBJ1-1
CSALTGGSGDTQYF	TRBD2	TRBV29-1	TRBJ2-3
CASNRGLAGGPTDTQYF	TRBD2	TRBV5-1	TRBJ2-3
CASSGTGPGGNTIYF	-	TRBV7-2	TRBJ1-3
CASTTGQARGQFF	TRBD1	TRBV19	TRBJ2-1
CASGKGGSYEQYF	-	TRBV28	TRBJ2-7
CASRISLGETQYF	-	TRBV5-4	TRBJ2-5
CASSKEGQGAVYEQYF	TRBD1	TRBV7-8	TRBJ2-7
CAWGLRGLAGAGELFF	TRBD2	TRBV30	TRBJ2-2